Given below is one T cell receptor beta chain in context. The sample is drawn from a study of blood T cell repertoires in COVID-19. Looking at the study overall: Collection of acute and convalescent COVID-19 samples took place in the United States, Italy and Spain. The cDNA or gDNA used as material had been derived from T cells, B-cell-depleted T cells, or PBMCs.

Study processing details: Nucleated cell number was recorded as an estimate derived from reference gene primer amplification. Sequencing was performed with immunoSEQ multiplex PCR; in TCRdb, only in-frame clones are kept and a portion is missing. The V and J calls and clone size were taken over from that table, and D and trimming were inferred from the DNA. Here the sample spans hundreds of thousands of clones, 90% being singletons. This TCR was sampled from a woman between 18 and 30 years old with acute or convalescent COVID-19. The sample taken for sequencing was peripheral blood.

The CDR3 region has the DNA TGTGCCAGCAGCTTAGATCTGGCGGGAAATGAAAAACTGTTTTTT. It codes for CASSLDLAGNEKLFF. This chain joins TRBV11-2 and TRBJ1-4, with D uncertain. This CDR3 has 15 amino acids. V lost 0 bases and J lost 5, with 10 bases in between. CDR1 is SGHAT and CDR2 is FQNNGV in the germline V gene.